This T cell receptor beta chain was profiled in a study of blood T cell repertoires in COVID-19. Using immunoSEQ multiplex PCR, the repertoire was profiled, and TCRdb retains in-frame clones only, with some absent. The profile shows around 200,000 clones, less than 80% of them singletons. The CDR3 is 14 residues long. In germline, CDR1 is GTSNPN, CDR2 SVGIG (reference sequence). V was trimmed by 2 bases and J by 4 bases, leaving 12 bases between them. The chain joins TRBV30 to TRBJ1-5, with a possible D match to TRBD1 (5 bases). This receptor was taken from a man aged 50-59 years who had recovered from COVID-19. The sample comprised peripheral blood. CDR3 loop: CAWSYGAGNQPQHF. In nucleotides, the CDR3 is TGTGCCTGGAGTTATGGGGCCGGGAATCAGCCCCAGCATTTT.